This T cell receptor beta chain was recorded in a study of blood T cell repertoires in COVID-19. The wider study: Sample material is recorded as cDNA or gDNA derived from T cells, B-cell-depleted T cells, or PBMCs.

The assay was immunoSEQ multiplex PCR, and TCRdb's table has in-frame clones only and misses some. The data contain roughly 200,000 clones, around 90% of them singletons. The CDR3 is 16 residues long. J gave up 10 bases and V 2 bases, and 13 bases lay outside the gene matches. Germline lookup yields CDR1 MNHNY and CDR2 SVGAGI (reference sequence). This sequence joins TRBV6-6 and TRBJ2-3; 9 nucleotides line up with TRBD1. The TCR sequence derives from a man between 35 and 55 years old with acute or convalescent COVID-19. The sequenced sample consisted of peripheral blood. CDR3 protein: CASSYRGQGDEYAQYF. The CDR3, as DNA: TGTGCCAGCAGTTACCGGGGACAGGGCGATGAATACGCGCAGTATTTT.